Below, 20 T cell receptor beta chains from the same sample are listed, as sequenced in a study of Graves' ophthalmopathy and Graves' hyperthyroidism. For repertoire sequencing, the TCR beta CDR3 regions were amplified from RNA transcripts. RT-PCR was first run with HTBI primers, then multiplex PCR in a second round. Using its own MiXCR run on the multiplex PCR reads, TCRdb lists one record per CDR3 protein. The sample contains a few hundred thousand distinct CDR3 sequences, less than 40% of which appear only once. The material sequenced was peripheral blood or thyroid tissue (not recorded which). Source of these receptors: an adult man with Graves' hyperthyroidism.

Remarks on this clonotype: Germline and junction disagree at one end, which may indicate a read error. V is TRBV3-1 and J is TRBJ1-1; D is ambiguous. This CDR3 comprises 12 residues. Germline CDR1 reads LGHDT; CDR2 reads YNNKEL (reference sequence). Here the CDR3 reads CASSRRGPEAFF. The CDR3 nucleotides are TGTGCCAGCAGCCGCAGAGGACCTGAGGCTTTCTTT. Full variable domain (missing parts from reference TRBV3-1 and TRBJ1-1): DTAVSQTPKYLVTQMGNDKSIKCEQNLGHDTMYWYKQDSKKFLKIMFSYNNKELIINETVPNRFSPKSPDKAHLNLHINSLELGDSAVYFCASSRRGPEAFFGQGTRLTVV.

This clonotype was recorded a few times. V usage is TRBV24-1 and J usage is TRBJ2-1; D unclear. CDR3 length: 14 residues. Germline CDR1 KGHDR, CDR2 SFDVKD. Between the trimmed V and J ends, which lost 9 bases and 0 bases, there was a span of 11 bases. This CDR3 reads CATGHSSSYNEQFF. The CDR3 bases are TGTGCCACCGGCCACTCGAGCTCCTACAATGAGCAGTTCTTC.

With respect to this clonotype: An end of the junction differs from the germline gene, which may be a read error. V gene TRBV24-1 combines with J gene TRBJ2-5; TRBD1 aligns across 7 bases. The germline CDR1 and CDR2 sequences are KGHDR and SFDVKD. This CDR3 region has 14 residues. CDR3 protein: CASSAGTAQETQYF. CDR3 coding DNA: TGTGCCAGCAGTGCCGGGACAGCTCAAGAGACCCAGTACTTC.

This clonotype was picked up many times. V is TRBV7-2 and J is TRBJ1-2; a weak D match, TRBD1 (6 bases). There are 13 residues in the CDR3. CDR1 SGHTA and CDR2 FQGNSA come from the germline V gene. V lost 5 bases, J lost 1 base, and 8 bases lay in between. This CDR3 reads CASSLDSNYGYTF. CDR3 nucleotide sequence: TGTGCCAGCAGCCTGGACAGTAACTATGGCTACACCTTC.

This clonotype was found once. One junction end disagrees with the germline gene, perhaps due to a read error. This sequence joins TRBV7-9 and TRBJ2-3, with 8 bases lining up with TRBD1. This CDR3 is built from 14 residues. Germline V gene sequence: CDR1 SEHNR, CDR2 FQNEAQ (reference sequence). CDR3 region: CASKVPGQEGKLYF. CDR3 coding DNA: TGCGCCAGCAAGGTCCCGGGACAGGAGGGTAAGCTGTATTTT.

The genes are TRBV2 and TRBJ2-5, with TRBD1 identical over 7 bases. Germline lookup yields CDR1 SNHLY and CDR2 FYNNEI. The CDR3 sequence is 14 residues long. Unmatched junction bases numbered 13, after V lost 11 bases and J lost 4 bases. Here the CDR3 DNA reads TGTGCCGCCAGCAGAGGGGCAGGGGGAGAGACCCAGTACTTC. Its translation: CAASRGAGGETQYF.

This clonotype was observed many times. This chain links TRBV7-2 with TRBJ2-5; the match to TRBD2 covers 11 bases. Germline CDR1 SGHTA, CDR2 FQGNSA. The CDR3 spans 15 residues. V lost 6 bases to trimming and J lost 5 bases; unmatched junction nucleotides: 8. Written as DNA, the CDR3 is TGTGCCAGCAGTCTTAGCGGGGGGGCGGGGGAGACCCAGTACTTC. It specifies CASSLSGGAGETQYF.

This chain connects TRBV9 to TRBJ2-6; D possibly corresponds to TRBD1 (6 bases). Looked up from germline, CDR1 is SGDLS and CDR2 is YYNGEE. The CDR3 runs to 18 residues. Trimming took off 4 bases at V and 4 bases at J, with 21 bases between the two ends. The CDR3 DNA is TGTGCCAGCAGCTTTTCCGGGACAAGCCCATCCGGGGCCAACGTCCTGACTTTC. Amino acid sequence: CASSFSGTSPSGANVLTF.

This clonotype was counted ten times or more. The chain has TRBV12-3 or TRBV12-4 and TRBJ2-5; D remains unclear. This CDR3 is built from 11 residues. V dropped 6 bases and J dropped 5 bases, with 7 bases sitting between them. CDR3 sequence: CASSKAETQYF. CDR3 DNA: TGTGCCAGCAGCAAAGCGGAGACCCAGTACTTC.

The chain recombines TRBV20-1 with TRBJ2-2; D is undetermined. This CDR3 is 15 amino acids long. Trimming left V 1 base short and J 2 bases short, with 11 bases between. CDR1 DFQATT and CDR2 SNEGSKA come from the germline V gene (reference sequence). Written as DNA, the CDR3 is TGCAGTGCTAGAGTTTCAGGTTTTAACACCGGGGAGCTGTTTTTT. The encoded protein is CSARVSGFNTGELFF.

CDR3 nucleotide sequence: TGTGCCAGCTCCCCAATCGGGGGGGTGGCTGAAGCTTTCTTT. As protein: CASSPIGGVAEAFF. This sequence joins TRBV27 and TRBJ1-1, with D perhaps matching TRBD1 (5 bases). From germline, CDR1 is MNHEY and CDR2 SMNVEV (reference sequence). The CDR3 sequence is 14 residues long. Trimming took 8 bases from V and 6 from J, leaving 19 bases between them.

Details on this clonotype: The junction departs from the called germline gene at one end, perhaps through a read error. J is TRBJ2-2 and V is TRBV20-1, with a possible D match to TRBD1 (5 bases). CDR3 length equals 14 residues. Germline V gene sequence: CDR1 DFQATT, CDR2 SNEGSKA (reference sequence). The DNA of the CDR3 is TGCAGTGCTAGAGAGTCAGGGTTCACCGGCGAGCTGTTTTTT. Translating it yields CSARESGFTGELFF.

This clonotype was observed at least ten times. The J gene is TRBJ1-6, the V gene TRBV28; possibly TRBD1 for D (5 bases). This CDR3 region has 14 residues. V was clipped by 6 bases and J by 10 bases, with 16 bases between them. Germline-derived CDR1 and CDR2 are MDHEN and SYDVKM. The DNA for the CDR3 is TGTGCCAGCAGCAGTCTTCTACGGGACTCACCCCTCCACTTT. Amino acid sequence: CASSSLLRDSPLHF.

The V gene is TRBV29-1, the J gene TRBJ1-1; 7 positions agree with TRBD1. The CDR3 is 18 amino acids. CDR1 is SQVTM and CDR2 is ANQGSEA in the germline V gene. V was clipped by 0 bases and J by 6 bases; unmatched bases: 19. CDR3 DNA: TGCAGCGTTGAAGATACGGTTGGGCAGGGGGGCCTTAACTCTGAAGCTTTCTTT. It yields the protein CSVEDTVGQGGLNSEAFF.

There are many counts of this clonotype. This sequence joins TRBV24-1 and TRBJ1-2, with a weak D call TRBD1 (6 bases). Germline V lookup: CDR1 KGHDR, CDR2 SFDVKD. Trimming left V 4 bases short and J 7 bases short, with 15 bases between. The length of the CDR3 is 14 residues. The CDR3 coding sequence is TGTGCCACCAGTGACACCGACAGGCTGGGTGGCTACACCTTC. This translates into CATSDTDRLGGYTF.

This clonotype has ten or more counts. The rearrangement uses TRBV6-1 and TRBJ1-1, with D uncertain. The V gene lost 3 bases and the J gene lost 7 bases, with 9 bases spanning the gap. This CDR3 is built from 12 residues. CDR1 is MNHNS, CDR2 SASEGT, per germline. For the CDR3, the DNA is TGTGCCAGCAGTGATTTGAGCGTTGAAGCTTTCTTT. Amino acid sequence: CASSDLSVEAFF.

In this sample, this clonotype turned up many times. Here the CDR3 DNA reads TGTGCCAGCAGGGAAACAGTTACCTCTGAAGCTTTCTTT. Amino acids: CASRETVTSEAFF. The chain links TRBV5-8 to TRBJ1-1; D unresolved. This CDR3 comprises 13 residues. Germline lookup yields CDR1 SGHTS and CDR2 YDEGEE. The ends were cut back, 5 bases at V and 6 bases at J, with 14 bases in the middle.

This sequence joins TRBV7-2 and TRBJ2-7; D may be TRBD1 (5 bases). V lost 5 bases to trimming and J lost 0 bases, with 11 bases between them. Germline V gene lookup returns CDR1 SGHTA and CDR2 FQGNSA. This CDR3 comprises 14 residues. The CDR3 is CASSQGDASYEQYF. The CDR3 nucleotides read TGTGCCAGCAGCCAAGGGGATGCCTCCTACGAGCAGTACTTC.

This clonotype was found many times. The rearrangement links TRBV20-1 to TRBJ2-5, with 9 bases fitting TRBD2. Germline V CDR1 and CDR2: DFQATT, SNEGSKA (reference sequence). The V segment lost 3 bases and the J segment 5 bases; nucleotides outside the gene matches: 10. This CDR3 has 15 residues. CDR3: CSARKLAGSQETQYF. CDR3 nucleotide sequence: TGCAGTGCTAGGAAACTAGCGGGCAGCCAGGAGACCCAGTACTTC.

V gene TRBV29-1 combines with J gene TRBJ1-5; D is uncertain. CDR3 length: 8 residues. Trimming left V 3 bases short and J 12 bases short, with 3 bases between. In germline, CDR1 is SQVTM, CDR2 ANQGSEA. This CDR3 reads CSVELQHF. DNA of the CDR3: TGCAGCGTTGAGCTCCAGCATTTT.